This TCR beta chain comes out of a study of control samples from healthy donors and cancer patients. Clones were read by immunoSEQ multiplex PCR, and TCRdb kept only the in-frame ones, dropping some. In the table there are about 120,000 clones, 92% of which are singletons. CDR1 and CDR2 from the germline V gene are MDHEN and SYDVKM. CDR3 length: 15 residues. V shed 7 bases and J 8 bases; nucleotides not matched to a gene: 12. The sample taken for sequencing was blood. The chain carries TRBV28 and TRBJ2-4, with 9 bases identical to TRBD1. This TCR derives from a woman in her forties or fifties in good health. This CDR3 reads CASTSLTGQGHIQYF. The CDR3 nucleotides are TGTGCCAGCACCTCGCTTACGGGACAGGGTCACATTCAGTACTTC.